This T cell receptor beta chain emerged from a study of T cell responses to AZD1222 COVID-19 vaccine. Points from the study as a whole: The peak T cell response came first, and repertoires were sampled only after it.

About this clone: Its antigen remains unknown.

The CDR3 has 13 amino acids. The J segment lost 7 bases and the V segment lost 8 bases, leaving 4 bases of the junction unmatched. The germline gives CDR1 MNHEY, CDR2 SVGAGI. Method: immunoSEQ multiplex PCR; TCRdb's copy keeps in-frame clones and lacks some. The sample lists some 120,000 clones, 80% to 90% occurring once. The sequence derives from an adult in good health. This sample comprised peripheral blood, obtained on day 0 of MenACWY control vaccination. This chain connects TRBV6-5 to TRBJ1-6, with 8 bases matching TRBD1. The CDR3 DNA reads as TGTGCCAGCTGTCGACAGGGGAATTCACCCCTCCACTTT. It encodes CASCRQGNSPLHF.